The present TCR gamma chain was sequenced within a study of gamma-delta chains in newborns, infants, children. Looking at the study overall: Microbial exposure reportedly drives polyclonal innate γδ T cell expansion after birth.

The CDR3 consists of 15 residues. Looked up from germline, CDR1 is VENAVY and CDR2 is YDSYNSRV. V gave up 4 bases and J gave up 0 bases; unmatched junction bases: 5. This clone showed up just a few times. TCRdb reapplied CATT to the reads. The data show roughly 3,500 gamma-chain clones, around 61% seen once. This receptor was obtained from a child who was a newborn, infant or young child, either healthy, febrile or measles-vaccinated (not recorded which). The gene calls are TRGV8 and TRGJP1. The material sequenced was blood. In DNA form, the CDR3 reads TGTGCCACCTGGGAGAGGGATACCACTGGTTGGTTCAAGATATTT. This translates into CATWERDTTGWFKIF.